The 25 T cell receptor beta chains listed next were all sequenced from one sample in a study of blood T cell repertoires in COVID-19 (dated by TCRdb to 2019 to 2021). The receptor library was made with the immunoSEQ multiplex PCR assay. TCRdb limited this immuneACCESS table to in-frame rearrangements with V and J called. A share of clones is missing; checked studies link under half to unresolved V genes, and the rest is unexplained. The sample table lists approximately 63,000 clones, almost 90% of them with a count of one. The top ten clonotypes cover about a fifth of the sample. The specimen sequenced was peripheral blood. The origin of the receptors is a woman of 80 years or more with active COVID-19.

A single count supports this clone. The V call is TRBV2, the J call TRBJ1-2; 9 bases align to TRBD1. The CDR3 extends over 14 amino acids. The trim removed 5 bases at V and 0 bases at J, leaving 1 base unmatched. From germline, CDR1 is SNHLY and CDR2 FYNNEI. CDR3 residues: CASSRDRANYGYTF. CDR3 nucleotides: TGTGCCAGCAGTCGGGACAGGGCTAACTATGGCTACACCTTC.

The CDR3 sequence: CASSLFGRGSINIQYF. The CDR3 region has the DNA TGTGCCAGCAGTTTATTCGGCAGGGGTAGTATCAACATTCAGTACTTC. The rearrangement uses TRBV27 and TRBJ2-4, with D possibly being TRBD1 (6 bases). Trimming cost V 1 base and J 7 bases, with 17 bases left between them. Germline V gene sequence: CDR1 MNHEY, CDR2 SMNVEV (reference sequence). CDR3 length: 16 residues.

The chain has TRBV7-2 and TRBJ2-2; D might be TRBD1 (6 bases). Trimming pared 4 bases from V and 3 bases from J, leaving 15 bases between. The germline CDR1 and CDR2 sequences are SGHTA and FQGNSA. The CDR3 spans 16 residues. CDR3: CASSSGTNPYTGELFF. The CDR3 bases are TGTGCCAGCAGCTCTGGGACAAATCCTTACACCGGGGAGCTGTTTTTT.

The gene calls are TRBV19 and TRBJ2-3; 12 nucleotides align to TRBD2. Trimming removed 9 bases from V and 5 bases from J; junction bases left unmatched: 9. The germline V gene has CDR1 LNHDA and CDR2 SQIVND (reference sequence). The CDR3 runs to 15 residues. The CDR3 DNA reads TGTGCCAGCTCGTCCCTAGCGGGGGGGGAAGATACGCAGTATTTT. Translation gives CASSSLAGGEDTQYF.

V is TRBV10-3 and J is TRBJ2-7; 8 nucleotides line up with TRBD2. CDR1 is ENHRY and CDR2 is SYGVKD in the germline V gene. V lost 0 bases to trimming and J lost 2 bases; unmatched junction nucleotides: 6. CDR3 length equals 16 residues. The CDR3 reads CAISESIKRGPYEQYF. CDR3 nucleotides: TGTGCCATCAGTGAGTCAATTAAGCGGGGGCCCTACGAGCAGTACTTC.

The gene calls are TRBV11-2 and TRBJ2-7; the match to TRBD2 covers 9 bases. Germline V gene sequence: CDR1 SGHAT, CDR2 FQNNGV. The CDR3 loop spans 14 amino acids. The V segment lost 7 bases and the J segment 4 bases; nucleotides outside the gene matches: 8. The CDR3 nucleotides read TGTGCCAGCACCCCCATAGCGGGGGTTTACGAGCAGTACTTC. Residues: CASTPIAGVYEQYF.

The rearrangement links TRBV5-1 to TRBJ2-1; TRBD2 is a possible D gene (6 bases). V dropped 7 bases and J dropped 7 bases, with 12 bases sitting between them. The CDR3 spans 12 residues. Per the germline V gene, CDR1 is SGHRS and CDR2 is YFSETQ. CDR3 nucleotide sequence: TGCGCCAGCGCGGGGCAGTTTAATGAGCAGTTCTTC. Translated: CASAGQFNEQFF.

The chain couples TRBV5-8 to TRBJ2-1, with D perhaps matching TRBD2 (5 bases). V lost 0 bases to trimming and J lost 4 bases, with 14 bases between them. This CDR3 comprises 16 residues. The germline gives CDR1 SGHTS, CDR2 YDEGEE. CDR3 nucleotides: TGTGCCAGCAGCTTGGTTTGGGGAGTCGCTTACAATGAGCAGTTCTTC. It encodes CASSLVWGVAYNEQFF.

The V gene is TRBV6-2 or TRBV6-3, the J gene TRBJ2-5, with 9 nucleotides matching TRBD1. J gave up 7 bases and V 5 bases, and 2 bases lay outside the gene matches. The CDR3 has 12 residues. CDR1 is MNHEY and CDR2 is SVGEGT in the germline V gene. The CDR3 spells CASSLDRGTQYF. CDR3 DNA: TGTGCCAGCAGTCTGGACAGGGGGACCCAGTACTTC.

This sequence joins TRBV5-5 and TRBJ2-7; D is perhaps TRBD2 (5 bases). Germline CDR1 SGHKS, CDR2 YYEKEE (reference sequence). Trimming took off 2 bases at V and 6 bases at J, with 12 bases between the two ends. The CDR3 loop spans 13 amino acids. The CDR3 here is CASSFHRDGEQYF. In nucleotides, the CDR3 is TGTGCCAGCAGCTTTCATCGGGATGGCGAGCAGTACTTC.

The V call is TRBV7-6, the J call TRBJ1-3; D unclear. This CDR3 region has 16 residues. Germline V gives CDR1 SGHVS, CDR2 FNYEAQ. Between the trimmed V and J ends, which lost 4 bases and 1 base, there was a span of 14 bases. This chain's CDR3 is CASSSEVRSSGNTIYF. CDR3 DNA sequence: TGTGCCAGCAGCTCAGAGGTACGATCGTCTGGAAACACCATATATTTT.

The V gene is TRBV4-3, the J gene TRBJ2-1; D gene unclear. This CDR3 is 15 amino acids long. Germline CDR1 reads LGHNA; CDR2 reads YSLEER. The V end was cut by 3 bases, the J end by 6 bases, with 15 bases between. The CDR3 nucleotides read TGCGCCAGCAGCCAGGCCCCGACACCCGGCAATGAGCAGTTCTTC. This translates into CASSQAPTPGNEQFF.

The chain is built from TRBV29-1 and TRBJ2-3, with a possible D match to TRBD2 (6 bases). Germline V CDR1 and CDR2: SQVTM, ANQGSEA. This CDR3 comprises 15 residues. Trimming left V 4 bases short and J 2 bases short, with 16 bases between. The CDR3 loop is CSVGLNGEVTDTQYF. The CDR3, as DNA: TGCAGCGTTGGTTTGAACGGGGAGGTCACAGATACGCAGTATTTT.

This chain joins TRBV5-6 and TRBJ2-5, with D perhaps TRBD1 (5 bases). The CDR3 runs 13 residues. Deletions cut 4 bases from V and 4 bases from J, with 11 bases between. The germline gives CDR1 SGHDT, CDR2 YYEEEE. The DNA of the CDR3 is TGTGCCAGCAGCCGAGGACATCGAGAGACCCAGTACTTC. Translating it yields CASSRGHRETQYF.

V usage is TRBV7-9 and J usage is TRBJ1-3, with D unresolved. The ends were cut back, 1 base at V and 9 bases at J, with 16 bases in the middle. The CDR3 is 15 amino acids. Germline CDR1 and CDR2: SEHNR and FQNEAQ (reference sequence). The CDR3 region has the DNA TGTGCCAGCAGCTTAGGTGCGGCGGGAGAGATCACCATATATTTT. It yields the protein CASSLGAAGEITIYF.

The V gene is TRBV7-9, the J gene TRBJ2-7; TRBD1 matches 11 bases. J lost 2 bases, V lost 5 bases, and 8 bases had no gene match. CDR1 and CDR2 (germline): SEHNR, FQNEAQ (reference sequence). This CDR3 has 16 amino acids. The CDR3 region is CASSRSGQGVAYEQYF. The CDR3 DNA reads TGTGCCAGCAGCCGTTCGGGACAGGGGGTTGCCTACGAGCAGTACTTC. The full variable domain, in which reference TRBV7-9 and TRBJ2-7 provide the parts outside the CDR3, is DTGVSQNPRHKITKRGQNVTFRCDPISEHNRLYWYRQTLGQGPEFLTYFQNEAQLEKSRLLSDRFSAERPKGSFSTLEIQRTEQGDSAMYLCASSRSGQGVAYEQYFGPGTRLTVT.

The chain carries TRBV7-3 and TRBJ1-2, with D possibly TRBD1 on 5 matching bases. V lost 4 bases and J 8 bases, leaving 14 bases between the germline ends. This CDR3 has 13 residues. Germline CDR1 and CDR2: SGHTA and FQGTGA. For the CDR3, the DNA is TGTGCCAGCAGCTCGACAGTTGGTGACGGCTACACCTTC. As protein: CASSSTVGDGYTF.

The chain carries TRBV5-5 and TRBJ2-2; no firm D call. V shed 0 bases and J shed 4 bases, with 7 bases lying between them. The CDR3 runs to 14 residues. Germline CDR1 is SGHKS and CDR2 is YYEKEE (reference sequence). The CDR3 DNA reads as TGTGCCAGCAGCTTGGCGAGAGCCACCGGGGAGCTGTTTTTT. Protein sequence: CASSLARATGELFF.

This clone was seen just once. V usage is TRBV4-3 and J usage is TRBJ1-1; 8 nucleotides align to TRBD1. This CDR3 is 15 amino acids long. V trimming: 4 bases; J trimming: 10 bases; junction bases outside the gene matches: 14. Germline CDR1 is LGHNA and CDR2 is YSLEER. Here the CDR3 DNA reads TGCGCCAGCAGCCCTGTGCAGGGGGCGCGGGTTGTAGCTTTCTTT. It encodes CASSPVQGARVVAFF.

The chain links TRBV5-1 to TRBJ2-2; 11 bases are a match to TRBD2. The germline V gene encodes CDR1 SGHRS and CDR2 YFSETQ. CDR3 size: 16 residues. The junction had 5 bases not matched to a gene; V was cut back by 5 bases and J by 2 bases. CDR3 DNA sequence: TGCGCCAGCAGACAAGGGACTAGCGGAAACACCGGGGAGCTGTTTTTT. Amino acids: CASRQGTSGNTGELFF.

The chain has TRBV6-4 and TRBJ2-1; TRBD2 agrees at 13 bases. This CDR3 region has 16 residues. Germline V lookup: CDR1 MRHNA, CDR2 SNTAGT. The V segment lost 4 bases and the J segment 4 bases; nucleotides outside the gene matches: 4. The CDR3 DNA follows: TGTGCCAGCAGTGTATGGACTAGCGGGGGTTACAATGAGCAGTTCTTC. Its translation: CASSVWTSGGYNEQFF.

This chain uses TRBV30 with TRBJ2-1; 9 bases fit TRBD2. CDR1 is GTSNPN, CDR2 SVGIG, per germline (reference sequence). The CDR3 runs 15 residues. Trimming removed 3 bases from V and 0 bases from J; junction bases left unmatched: 3. The CDR3 DNA sequence: TGTGCCTGGAGGCGGGGGGGGAGCTCCTACAATGAGCAGTTCTTC. Protein sequence: CAWRRGGSSYNEQFF.

This chain joins TRBV6-2 or TRBV6-3 and TRBJ2-1, with D perhaps matching TRBD1 (5 bases). Trimming took off 0 bases at V and 9 bases at J, with 6 bases between the two ends. The CDR3 has 12 residues. CDR1 is MNHEY and CDR2 is SVGEGT in the germline V gene. The CDR3 nucleotides are TGTGCCAGCAGTTACTCACAGGCTGAGCAGTTCTTC. Its translation is CASSYSQAEQFF.

The chain uses TRBV6-5 and TRBJ1-6; tentatively, D is TRBD1 (5 bases). Germline lookup yields CDR1 MNHEY and CDR2 SVGAGI. The CDR3 is made up of 15 amino acids. With 0 bases removed from V and 9 bases from J, the gap between germline ends came to 12 bases. This chain's CDR3 is CASSYSGGSSSPLHF. CDR3 nucleotide sequence: TGTGCCAGCAGTTACTCCGGGGGAAGTAGTTCACCCCTCCACTTT.

The DNA of the CDR3 is TGTGCCAGCAGTCGGACTAGCCGACGTGAAGAGACCCAGTACTTC. Its protein is CASSRTSRREETQYF. The chain carries TRBV27 and TRBJ2-7, with TRBD2 matching over 8 bases. Gene TRBJ2-5 matches the end of the DNA better, so the J call may be wrong. Germline loops: CDR1 MNHEY, CDR2 SMNVEV (reference sequence). The CDR3 has 15 residues.